This T cell receptor (beta chain) was captured by sequencing in a study of PD-L1 blockade in urothelial cancer. In its sample, this clone was seen a few times. V was pared by 5 bases and J by 3 bases, with 7 bases of the junction left unmatched. Germline V gene lookup returns CDR1 SEHNR and CDR2 FQNEAQ (reference sequence). This CDR3 region has 15 residues. Disease in patients was locally advanced or metastatic urothelial carcinoma. Repertoires were generated with immunoSEQ multiplex PCR, while TCRdb's copy carries only in-frame clones and drops some. The sample records roughly 84,000 clones, around 80% being singletons.

Sample: PBMCs, taken around atezolizumab (anti-PD-L1) treatment. The J gene is TRBJ2-1, the V gene TRBV7-9; 7 nucleotides match TRBD2. The receptor's source is a man between 65 and 85 years old with urothelial cancer. CDR3 sequence reads: CASSLVGLGYNEQFF. The CDR3 bases are TGTGCCAGCAGCCTCGTCGGACTAGGCTACAATGAGCAGTTCTTC.